Shown below are 25 T cell receptor beta chains from a single sample sequenced in a study of CD8+ T cells in alopecia areata. Extracted from the samples, RNA was reverse transcribed into cDNA to serve as the sequencing template. Only in-frame clones appear in the TCRdb table, and some are missing; sequencing was by immunoSEQ multiplex PCR. The sample contains 200,000 or so clones, around 43% of which appear only once. This sample's treatment: oral pan-JAK inhibitor, 5-10 mg twice daily. This specimen consisted of CD4+ T cells sorted from blood, obtained at approximately week 37, from a patient treated with tofacitinib. These receptors were taken from a human donor with alopecia areata.

The genes are TRBV30 and TRBJ1-1; 7 bases align to TRBD1. Germline CDR1 is GTSNPN and CDR2 is SVGIG (reference sequence). Unmatched junction bases numbered 5, after V lost 3 bases and J lost 4 bases. The CDR3 loop spans 13 amino acids. CDR3 DNA sequence: TGTGCCTGGAGAGTCGACAGGGCCACTGAAGCTTTCTTT. It codes for CAWRVDRATEAFF.

This clone was observed a few times. This rearrangement joins TRBV7-2 to TRBJ2-1, with TRBD2 matching 12 bases. The germline V gene has CDR1 SGHTA and CDR2 FQGNSA. The CDR3 is 14 residues long. The V segment lost 3 bases and the J segment 6 bases; nucleotides outside the gene matches: 0. CDR3 sequence reads: CASSLGLAGNEQFF. The CDR3 coding sequence is TGTGCCAGCAGCTTGGGACTAGCGGGCAATGAGCAGTTCTTC.

Concerning this clone itself: In the same sample, other DNA sequences code for this CDR3. The rearrangement uses TRBV18 and TRBJ2-5; D is unresolved. V was cut by 0 bases and J by 5 bases, with 7 bases left in between. There are 13 residues in the CDR3. The germline CDR1 and CDR2 sequences are KGHSH and LQKENI. CDR3 nucleotide sequence: TGTGCCAGCTCACCACCGTCGCGGGAGACCCAGTACTTC. Translated: CASSPPSRETQYF.

This chain uses TRBV6-6 with TRBJ2-7; 7 bases are shared with TRBD1. CDR1 and CDR2 from the germline V gene are MNHNY and SVGAGI (reference sequence). CDR3 length: 14 amino acids. V was pared by 6 bases and J by 5 bases, with 10 bases of the junction left unmatched. CDR3 residues: CASRETGNDNEQYF. The DNA of the CDR3 is TGTGCCAGCAGGGAGACAGGGAACGATAACGAGCAGTACTTC.

This clone was detected only a few times. V usage is TRBV5-6 and J usage is TRBJ1-2, with D possibly being TRBD1 (6 bases). V was shortened by 0 bases and J by 6 bases, with 12 bases between the two germline ends. Per germline, CDR1 SGHDT and CDR2 YYEEEE. The CDR3 loop spans 14 amino acids. Here the CDR3 reads CASSLARGLNGYTF. The CDR3 region has the DNA TGTGCCAGCAGCTTGGCACGGGGGCTGAATGGCTACACCTTC.

This clone was detected only a few times. This chain joins TRBV30 and TRBJ1-1; D perhaps matches TRBD1 (5 bases). Germline V CDR1 and CDR2: GTSNPN, SVGIG (reference sequence). V was trimmed by 2 bases and J by 1 base, leaving 8 bases between them. There are 13 residues in the CDR3. CDR3 in amino acids: CAWSPGPNTEAFF. Written as DNA, the CDR3 is TGTGCCTGGAGTCCGGGACCGAACACTGAAGCTTTCTTT.

In its sample, this clone was seen a few times. The chain carries TRBV4-2 and TRBJ2-1; 15 nucleotides line up with TRBD2. The germline V gene has CDR1 LGHNA and CDR2 YNFKEQ. This CDR3 is built from 15 residues. J gave up 10 bases and V 1 base, and 2 bases lay outside the gene matches. CDR3 DNA sequence: TGTGCCAGCAGCCAAGCAGGACTAGCGGGAGGGGAGCAGTTCTTC. Its translation is CASSQAGLAGGEQFF.

CDR3 in amino acids: CASSFGGVAILSYNEQFF. CDR3 bases: TGCGCCAGCAGCTTCGGCGGGGTAGCGATCCTCTCCTACAATGAGCAGTTCTTC. The chain combines TRBV5-1 with TRBJ2-1, with a weak D call TRBD2 (6 bases). V lost 2 bases and J 0 bases, leaving 18 bases between the germline ends. The CDR3 loop spans 18 amino acids. Germline-derived CDR1 and CDR2 are SGHRS and YFSETQ.

This clone appeared a few times. The gene calls are TRBV29-1 and TRBJ2-7; D not certain. The V end lost 4 bases, the J end lost 4 bases, and 14 bases lay between the germline ends. CDR1 and CDR2 (germline): SQVTM, ANQGSEA. The CDR3 covers 13 residues. CDR3 coding DNA: TGCAGCGTTGTCCGGGTCTGGCTATACGAGCAGTACTTC. Translation gives CSVVRVWLYEQYF.

V gene TRBV4-3 combines with J gene TRBJ2-7; 10 bases agree with TRBD1. The length of the CDR3 is 15 residues. V dropped 4 bases and J dropped 2; count of bases not matched to a gene: 5. From germline, CDR1 is LGHNA and CDR2 YSLEER. The CDR3 region is CASSRTGTGAYEQYF. The DNA for the CDR3 is TGCGCCAGCAGCCGAACCGGGACAGGGGCCTACGAGCAGTACTTC.

The table lists this clone with a few counts. The chain couples TRBV28 to TRBJ2-5; D is uncertain. Per germline, CDR1 MDHEN and CDR2 SYDVKM. V was pared by 8 bases and J by 5 bases, with 12 bases between. This CDR3 is built from 12 residues. Written as DNA, the CDR3 is TGTGCCAGCGGCTCGGTTCGGGAGACCCAGTACTTC. This translates into CASGSVRETQYF.

This clone came up a few times. The chain has TRBV9 and TRBJ2-2, with TRBD2 identical over 10 bases. Per the germline V gene, CDR1 is SGDLS and CDR2 is YYNGEE. V was pared by 4 bases and J by 5 bases, with 5 bases of the junction left unmatched. This CDR3 comprises 15 residues. The DNA for the CDR3 is TGTGCCAGCAGCCCTCAGCGGGAGGGGACCGGGGAGCTGTTTTTT. Translated, it gives CASSPQREGTGELFF. The full variable domain, its missing parts supplied by reference TRBV9 and TRBJ2-2, is DSGVTQTPKHLITATGQRVTLRCSPRSGDLSVYWYQQSLDQGLQFLIQYYNGEERAKGNILERFSAQQFPDLHSELNLSSLELGDSALYFCASSPQREGTGELFFGEGSRLTVL.

This chain joins TRBV5-4 and TRBJ2-5; D might be TRBD2 (6 bases). The CDR3 totals 14 residues. The germline V gene has CDR1 SGHNT and CDR2 YYREEE (reference sequence). V lost 0 bases and J 5 bases, leaving 11 bases between the germline ends. Here the CDR3 reads CASSLVGGEETQYF. The CDR3 coding sequence is TGTGCCAGCAGCTTGGTGGGAGGCGAGGAGACCCAGTACTTC.

This clone was counted at least ten times. This chain connects TRBV10-3 to TRBJ2-7; D possibly corresponds to TRBD2 (6 bases). Germline lookup yields CDR1 ENHRY and CDR2 SYGVKD. Trimming cost V 6 bases and J 0 bases, with 9 bases left between them. This CDR3 is built from 13 residues. This CDR3 is CAIRRESSYEQYF. CDR3 DNA sequence: TGTGCCATCAGGCGGGAAAGCTCCTACGAGCAGTACTTC.

This clone was detected a few times. The rearrangement links TRBV25-1 to TRBJ1-1; D uncertain. The CDR3 is made up of 13 amino acids. Trimming removed 8 bases from V and 4 bases from J, with 14 bases in between. Per germline, CDR1 MGHDK and CDR2 SYGVNS. CDR3 in amino acids: CASRTGVSTEAFF. DNA of the CDR3: TGTGCCAGCCGGACCGGGGTTAGCACTGAAGCTTTCTTT.

The chain recombines TRBV30 with TRBJ2-7, with TRBD1 matching over 8 bases. The length of the CDR3 is 14 residues. From germline, CDR1 is GTSNPN and CDR2 SVGIG (reference sequence). Unmatched junction bases numbered 8, after V lost 3 bases and J lost 4 bases. CDR3 residues: CAWSRTGMIYEQYF. Written as DNA, the CDR3 is TGTGCCTGGAGCAGGACAGGGATGATATACGAGCAGTACTTC. Full variable domain (outside the CDR3, taken from reference TRBV30 and TRBJ2-7): SQTIHQWPATLVQPVGSPLSLECTVEGTSNPNLYWYRQAAGRGLQLLFYSVGIGQISSEVPQNLSASRPQDRQFILSSKKLLLSDSGFYLCAWSRTGMIYEQYFGPGTRLTVT.

This clone was detected a few times. The genes are TRBV30 and TRBJ1-5; D is undetermined. V was clipped by 1 base and J by 2 bases, with 15 bases between them. This CDR3 region has 16 residues. CDR1 GTSNPN and CDR2 SVGIG come from the germline V gene (reference sequence). CDR3 bases: TGTGCCTGGAGTGATAATATCGGTTACGGCAATCAGCCCCAGCATTTT. This gives the protein CAWSDNIGYGNQPQHF.

In this sample, this clone turned up a few times. The J gene is TRBJ2-7, the V gene TRBV5-1, with 9 nucleotides matching TRBD2. This CDR3 spans 14 amino acids. The germline gives CDR1 SGHRS, CDR2 YFSETQ. V lost 0 bases to trimming and J lost 3 bases; unmatched junction nucleotides: 1. CDR3 nucleotides: TGCGCCAGCAGCTTGGGCGGGAGGGTCTACGAGCAGTACTTC. This codes for CASSLGGRVYEQYF.

The genes are TRBV7-9 and TRBJ2-3; 7 nucleotides match TRBD1. Germline V gene lookup returns CDR1 SEHNR and CDR2 FQNEAQ (reference sequence). The CDR3 covers 14 residues. Unmatched junction bases numbered 7, after V lost 3 bases and J lost 7 bases. Written as DNA, the CDR3 is TGTGCCAGCAGCTTCCCCGACAGGGTTTATACGCAGTATTTT. Translation gives CASSFPDRVYTQYF. Based on the CDR3 plus reference TRBV7-9 and TRBJ2-3, the full variable domain is DTGVSQNPRHKITKRGQNVTFRCDPISEHNRLYWYRQTLGQGPEFLTYFQNEAQLEKSRLLSDRFSAERPKGSFSTLEIQRTEQGDSAMYLCASSFPDRVYTQYFGPGTRLTVL.

This clone was seen more than once but under ten times. The chain has TRBV9 and TRBJ2-5, with D uncertain. This CDR3 is 16 amino acids long. Germline-derived CDR1 and CDR2 are SGDLS and YYNGEE. Trimming left V 5 bases short and J 5 bases short, with 22 bases between. CDR3 sequence (DNA): TGTGCCAGCAGTTCCGCCTCTCTTAGCTTATGGGAGACCCAGTACTTC. It yields the protein CASSSASLSLWETQYF.

The genes are TRBV6-5 and TRBJ2-2, with D hard to call. The V gene's germline CDR1 is MNHEY and CDR2 SVGAGI. The CDR3 is 13 amino acids. V was pared by 6 bases and J by 7 bases, with 12 bases between. The CDR3 sequence: CASSSWAGGELFF. Written as DNA, the CDR3 is TGTGCCAGCAGCTCCTGGGCCGGCGGGGAGCTGTTTTTT.

This clone was picked up a small number of times. This chain connects TRBV30 to TRBJ1-5; the D gene is possibly TRBD1 (6 bases). CDR3 length: 16 amino acids. Germline-derived CDR1 and CDR2 are GTSNPN and SVGIG (reference sequence). V was cut by 0 bases and J by 3 bases, with 15 bases left in between. In DNA, the CDR3 is TGTGCCTGGAGTGTACTTCTCGGGACAAACAATCAGCCCCAGCATTTT. This gives the protein CAWSVLLGTNNQPQHF. Complete variable domain (other parts from reference TRBV30 and TRBJ1-5): SQTIHQWPATLVQPVGSPLSLECTVEGTSNPNLYWYRQAAGRGLQLLFYSVGIGQISSEVPQNLSASRPQDRQFILSSKKLLLSDSGFYLCAWSVLLGTNNQPQHFGDGTRLSIL.

The V call is TRBV7-3, the J call TRBJ2-7; 10 nucleotides line up with TRBD1. Germline V CDR1 and CDR2: SGHTA, FQGTGA. The CDR3 has 16 residues. The trim removed 0 bases at V and 3 bases at J, leaving 5 bases unmatched. The CDR3 DNA follows: TGTGCCAGCAGCTTAACAGGACAGGGGGATGGCTACGAGCAGTACTTC. Translating gives CASSLTGQGDGYEQYF.

The chain couples TRBV7-8 to TRBJ1-5; D remains ambiguous. V was cut by 3 bases and J by 1 base, with 10 bases left in between. This CDR3 comprises 15 residues. Germline V gives CDR1 SGHVS, CDR2 FQNEAQ. CDR3 nucleotides: TGTGCCAGCAGCTTGACGGTCGGAAGCAATCAGCCCCAGCATTTT. It translates to CASSLTVGSNQPQHF. Full variable domain (missing parts from reference TRBV7-8 and TRBJ1-5): GAGVSQSPRYKVAKRGQDVALRCDPISGHVSLFWYQQALGQGPEFLTYFQNEAQLDKSGLPSDRFFAERPEGSVSTLKIQRTQQEDSAVYLCASSLTVGSNQPQHFGDGTRLSIL.

The chain carries TRBV29-1 and TRBJ1-1, with D perhaps TRBD1 (6 bases). The CDR3 runs 13 residues. CDR1 is SQVTM and CDR2 is ANQGSEA in the germline V gene. The V end was cut by 7 bases, the J end by 0 bases, with 12 bases between. In DNA, the CDR3 is TGCAGCGCCGCAAACAGGGTGAACACTGAAGCTTTCTTT. Amino acids: CSAANRVNTEAFF. The full variable domain, completed using reference TRBV29-1 and TRBJ1-1, is SAVISQKPSRDICQRGTSLTIQCQVDSQVTMMFWYRQQPGQSLTLIATANQGSEATYESGFVIDKFPISRPNLTFSTLTVSNMSPEDSSIYLCSAANRVNTEAFFGQGTRLTVV.